Listed here is a single T cell receptor beta chain. Genomic DNA (from each subset) was split evenly across several immunoSEQ plates. The method was immunoSEQ multiplex PCR; TCRdb's version includes in-frame clones alone and lacks a portion of them. The table lists some 2,000,000 clones, about 95% of them singletons, with around 1.1% in the top ten. V was clipped by 0 bases and J by 1 base, with 13 bases between them. The V gene's germline CDR1 is SGHDT and CDR2 YYEEEE. CDR3 size: 17 residues. This specimen comes from a study of shared clonotypes between healthy human individuals. Across the study: For every donor, three CD4 naive, three CD4 memory, two CD8 naive and one CD8 memory plates were used.

Naive-designated CD8 cells lacked CD45RO, were positively enriched for CCR7, and omitted terminally differentiated effector memory CD45RA+ cells. This clonotype originated in a man between 18 and 35 years old in good health. The chain has TRBV5-6 and TRBJ2-2, with a weak D call TRBD2 (6 bases). Material: naive CD8+ T cells sorted from blood. The CDR3, as DNA: TGTGCCAGCAGCTTGGCATCCCTAGCGTGGAACACCGGGGAGCTGTTTTTT. Translation gives CASSLASLAWNTGELFF.